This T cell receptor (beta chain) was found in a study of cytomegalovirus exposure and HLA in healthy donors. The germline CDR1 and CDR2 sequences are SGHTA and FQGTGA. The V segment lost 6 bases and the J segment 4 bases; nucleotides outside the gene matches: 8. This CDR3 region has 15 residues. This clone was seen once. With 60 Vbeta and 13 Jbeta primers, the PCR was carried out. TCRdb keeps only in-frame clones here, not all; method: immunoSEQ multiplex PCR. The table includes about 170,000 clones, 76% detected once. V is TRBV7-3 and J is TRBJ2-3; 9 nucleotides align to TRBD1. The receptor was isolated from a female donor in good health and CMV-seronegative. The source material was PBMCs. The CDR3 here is CASSNTGTGPDTQYF. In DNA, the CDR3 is TGTGCCAGCAGTAATACCGGGACAGGGCCAGATACGCAGTATTTT.